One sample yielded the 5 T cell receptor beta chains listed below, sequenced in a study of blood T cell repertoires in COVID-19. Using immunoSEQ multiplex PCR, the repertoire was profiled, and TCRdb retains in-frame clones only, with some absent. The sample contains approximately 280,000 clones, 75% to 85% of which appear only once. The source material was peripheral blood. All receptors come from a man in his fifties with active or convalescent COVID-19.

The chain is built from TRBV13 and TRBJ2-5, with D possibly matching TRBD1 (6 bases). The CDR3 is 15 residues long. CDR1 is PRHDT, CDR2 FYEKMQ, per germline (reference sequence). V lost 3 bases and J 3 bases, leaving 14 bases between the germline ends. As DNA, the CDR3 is TGTGCCAGCAGCTTTTTTGGGGACACAGAAGAGACCCAGTACTTC. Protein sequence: CASSFFGDTEETQYF.

CDR3: CASRRPGAGTSDEQFF. CDR3 coding DNA: TGCGCCAGCCGCCGCCCCGGGGCCGGGACTAGCGATGAGCAGTTCTTC. The chain carries TRBV4-1 and TRBJ2-1, with 10 bases aligning to TRBD2. Germline-derived CDR1 and CDR2 are MGHRA and YSYEKL. V lost 8 bases and J lost 8; bases outside the gene matches: 15. CDR3 length: 16 residues.

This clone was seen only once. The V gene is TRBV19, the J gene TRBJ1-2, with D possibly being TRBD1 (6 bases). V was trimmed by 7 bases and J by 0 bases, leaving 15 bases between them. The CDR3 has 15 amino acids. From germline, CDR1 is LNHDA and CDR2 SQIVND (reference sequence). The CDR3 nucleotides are TGTGCCAGTAAAGGATCGACAGGCTCTAACTATGGCTACACCTTC. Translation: CASKGSTGSNYGYTF.

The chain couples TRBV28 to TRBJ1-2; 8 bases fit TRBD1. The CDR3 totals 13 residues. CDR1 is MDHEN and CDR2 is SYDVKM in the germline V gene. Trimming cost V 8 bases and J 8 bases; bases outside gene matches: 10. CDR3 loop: CASVAGQGGGYTF. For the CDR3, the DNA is TGTGCCAGCGTAGCAGGACAGGGCGGCGGCTACACCTTC.

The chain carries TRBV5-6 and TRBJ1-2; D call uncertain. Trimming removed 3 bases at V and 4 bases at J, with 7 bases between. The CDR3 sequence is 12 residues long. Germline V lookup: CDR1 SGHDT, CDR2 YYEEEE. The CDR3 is CASSWRTYGYTF. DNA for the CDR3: TGTGCCAGCAGCTGGAGGACCTATGGCTACACCTTC.